This T cell receptor (beta chain) was sequenced in a study of T cells in women clearing cervical HPV infection. CDR1 SGHNT and CDR2 YYREEE come from the germline V gene (reference sequence). J lost 8 bases, V lost 3 bases, and 4 bases had no gene match. This CDR3 spans 14 amino acids. On this clone: The CDR3 end is not reached by the read, which stops 3 residues before it; the germline J gene fills it in.

Libraries were prepared by immunoSEQ multiplex PCR; TCRdb keeps only in-frame clonotypes and omits some of them. The table lists 25,000 or so clones. The genes are TRBV5-4 and TRBJ2-1, with 11 bases fitting TRBD2. The TCR originated in a woman between 18 and 70 years old with a cervical HPV16 infection that either progressed to CIN3+ or cleared (not recorded which). The sample taken for sequencing was blood buffy coat. The sequenced part of the CDR3 DNA is TGTGCCAGCAGCTCATTACTAGCGGGAGATGAG. Residues: CASSSLLAGDE. The whole CDR3 reads CASSSLLAGDEQFF.